The table lists the clone carrying this T cell receptor (beta chain) with a few counts. What it recognizes is unknown. Newly diagnosed patients aged 18 to 65 had hyperthyroidism of under 2 months' duration. This entry comes from a study of T cells in Graves' hyperthyroidism and ophthalmopathy. Study results and caveats: Stable hyperthyroidism was separated from ophthalmopathy by a model based on 13 V-J features.

It was RNA transcripts that yielded the amplified TCR beta CDR3 regions. With the HTBI primer set, the TCR CDR3 went through a first round of RT-PCR. TCRdb re-called the multiplex PCR reads through MiXCR, storing one row per CDR3 protein. The sample carries approximately 590,000 distinct CDR3 sequences, around 42% recorded once. The ends were cut back, 1 base at V and 7 bases at J, with 10 bases in the middle. This CDR3 is 13 amino acids long. The germline gives CDR1 SEHNR, CDR2 FQNEAQ (reference sequence). This sequence was found in a woman aged 18-29 years with Graves' hyperthyroidism. The chain uses TRBV7-9 and TRBJ1-1; no clear D gene. Sequencing used peripheral blood or thyroid tissue (not recorded which). The CDR3 region is CASSLGEGFEAFF. The CDR3 region has the DNA TGTGCCAGCAGCTTAGGGGAGGGCTTTGAAGCTTTCTTT.